In this sample, the clone carrying this T cell receptor beta chain turned up a few times. This sample was included in a study of cytomegalovirus exposure and HLA in healthy donors. Unmatched junction bases numbered 3, after V lost 0 bases and J lost 10 bases. The germline V gene encodes CDR1 MNHEY and CDR2 SVGAGI. The CDR3 is 14 amino acids. The PCR used 60 Vbeta and 13 Jbeta primers. Libraries were prepared by immunoSEQ multiplex PCR; TCRdb keeps only in-frame clonotypes and omits some of them. Of 95,000 to 150,000 clones listed, around three quarters are singletons. The sample taken for sequencing was PBMCs. The sequence was collected from a man aged 35 to 55 in good health and CMV-seronegative. The chain recombines TRBV6-5 with TRBJ1-6; 7 bases match TRBD1. The CDR3 reads CASSYSGQLSPLHF. CDR3 DNA: TGTGCCAGCAGTTACTCGGGACAGTTGTCACCCCTCCACTTT.